These 17 T cell receptor beta chains share one sample of origin, sequenced in a study of OX40 agonist ivuxolimab in advanced cancers. Clones were sequenced by immunoSEQ multiplex PCR, and TCRdb holds only the in-frame ones, with some missing. The repertoire consists of about 84,000 clones, with roughly nine tenths occurring once and the leading ten covering around 0.19%. The sample consisted of CD4+ or CD8+ T cells sorted from blood, taken in a trial of the OX40 agonist ivuxolimab. All receptors come from an adult with an advanced solid tumor such as melanoma, head and neck, liver or kidney cancer.

There are a few counts of this clone. The rearrangement joins TRBV28 to TRBJ1-2; D perhaps matches TRBD1 (5 bases). The CDR3 has 16 residues. Per germline, CDR1 MDHEN and CDR2 SYDVKM. V lost 4 bases, J lost 4 bases, and 19 bases lay in between. The CDR3 nucleotides read TGTGCCAGCAGTTCCCTCACCGCGGGGCTTTCCTATGGCTACACCTTC. Translated, it gives CASSSLTAGLSYGYTF.

The chain recombines TRBV28 with TRBJ1-2, with TRBD1 identical over 9 bases. The CDR3 is 14 residues long. Unmatched junction bases numbered 9, after V lost 5 bases and J lost 8 bases. Germline V lookup: CDR1 MDHEN, CDR2 SYDVKM. CDR3 amino acids: CASSPPTGGEGYTF. For the CDR3, the DNA is TGTGCCAGCAGTCCCCCGACAGGGGGGGAGGGCTACACCTTC.

V gene TRBV19 combines with J gene TRBJ2-2; 7 bases are a match to TRBD2. Germline V gene lookup returns CDR1 LNHDA and CDR2 SQIVND (reference sequence). This CDR3 has 15 residues. V was pared by 3 bases and J by 3 bases, with 4 bases of the junction left unmatched. The CDR3 is CASSMGGRDTGELFF. CDR3 DNA: TGTGCCAGTAGTATGGGTGGGAGGGACACCGGGGAGCTGTTTTTT.

The chain recombines TRBV10-1 with TRBJ2-3; D may be TRBD1 (6 bases). Trimming removed 2 bases at V and 9 bases at J, with 18 bases between. There are 15 residues in the CDR3. Germline lookup yields CDR1 WNHNN and CDR2 SYGVQD (reference sequence). CDR3: CASSEPGTAGTTQYF. Written as DNA, the CDR3 is TGCGCCAGCAGTGAGCCTGGGACGGCCGGGACAACGCAGTATTTT.

As DNA, the CDR3 is TGTGCCAGCAGCTACGGAGCGGGGGGAAGAGATACGCAGTATTTT. Translated, it gives CASSYGAGGRDTQYF. The V gene is TRBV7-3, the J gene TRBJ2-3; 9 bases match TRBD2. This CDR3 has 15 residues. V lost 4 bases, J lost 5 bases, and 7 bases stayed unmatched. CDR1 is SGHTA and CDR2 is FQGTGA in the germline V gene. Using reference TRBV7-3 and TRBJ2-3 for the parts outside the CDR3, the full variable domain is GAGVSQTPSNKVTEKGKYVELRCDPISGHTALYWYRQSLGQGPEFLIYFQGTGAADDSGLPNDRFFAVRPEGSVSTLKIQRTERGDSAVYLCASSYGAGGRDTQYFGPGTRLTVL.

CDR3 in amino acids: CASSAYRARLVLQHYEQYF. The CDR3 coding sequence is TGTGCCAGCTCAGCCTACAGGGCGAGGCTAGTCCTTCAACACTACGAGCAGTACTTC. V usage is TRBV18 and J usage is TRBJ2-7, with D maybe TRBD1 (6 bases). CDR1 and CDR2 from the germline V gene are KGHSH and LQKENI. The CDR3 has 19 residues. V was clipped by 5 bases and J by 3 bases, with 29 bases between them. The complete variable domain, with remaining parts taken from reference TRBV18 and TRBJ2-7, reads NAGVMQNPRHLVRRRGQEARLRCSPMKGHSHVYWYRQLPEEGLKFMVYLQKENIIDESGMPKERFSAEFPKEGPSILRIQQVVRGDSAAYFCASSAYRARLVLQHYEQYFGPGTRLTVT.

The J gene is TRBJ2-4, the V gene TRBV6-6; D gene uncertain. The germline V gene encodes CDR1 MNHNY and CDR2 SVGAGI (reference sequence). V lost 6 bases to trimming and J lost 0 bases, with 15 bases between them. This CDR3 has 16 residues. The CDR3 nucleotides are TGTGCCAGCAGCGATCCTTCGACGGTAGCCAAAAACATTCAGTACTTC. The encoded protein is CASSDPSTVAKNIQYF.

The J gene is TRBJ2-5, the V gene TRBV6-6; TRBD2 agrees at 14 bases. CDR3 size: 15 residues. Germline CDR1 and CDR2: MNHNY and SVGAGI (reference sequence). Germline trimming cut 6 bases from V and 5 bases from J; bases unmatched to any gene: 5. Here the CDR3 DNA reads TGTGCCAGCAGGACGACTAGCGGGGGGGCGGAGACCCAGTACTTC. This codes for CASRTTSGGAETQYF.

This clone was recorded only once. This sequence joins TRBV9 and TRBJ2-7; perhaps TRBD2 as D (7 bases). Germline V gene data show CDR1 as SGDLS and CDR2 as YYNGEE. Trimming took 4 bases from V and 0 from J, leaving 23 bases between them. CDR3 size: 18 residues. CDR3 loop: CASSPRRGSGTTSYEQYF. DNA of the CDR3: TGTGCCAGCAGCCCGCGAAGGGGGAGCGGGACGACCTCCTACGAGCAGTACTTC.

J is TRBJ1-1 and V is TRBV27; 7 bases line up with TRBD1. V shed 10 bases and J 5 bases; nucleotides not matched to a gene: 16. The CDR3 covers 15 residues. Per germline, CDR1 MNHEY and CDR2 SMNVEV (reference sequence). The CDR3 region is CATLTGSVLRTEAFF. The CDR3 nucleotides are TGTGCCACCCTGACAGGGAGCGTTTTGAGGACTGAAGCTTTCTTT.

V and J are TRBV7-3 and TRBJ2-2; 7 nucleotides align to TRBD2. CDR1 is SGHTA, CDR2 FQGTGA, per germline. CDR3 size: 14 residues. With 3 bases clipped from V and 4 bases from J, the junction kept 2 bases outside the gene matches. CDR3 nucleotides: TGTGCCAGCAGCTTGCGGGGGATCACCGGGGAGCTGTTTTTT. This encodes CASSLRGITGELFF.

The chain has TRBV28 and TRBJ1-6; 7 bases fit TRBD1. The germline V gene encodes CDR1 MDHEN and CDR2 SYDVKM. Trimming cost V 5 bases and J 4 bases; bases outside gene matches: 8. This CDR3 comprises 16 residues. The CDR3 nucleotides are TGTGCCAGCAGTACATCGACAGGGTATTATAATTCACCCCTCCACTTT. Protein product: CASSTSTGYYNSPLHF.

This clone appeared a few times. The V gene is TRBV7-6, the J gene TRBJ1-2; D uncertain. V lost 1 base, J lost 3 bases, and 12 bases lay in between. Germline CDR1 and CDR2: SGHVS and FNYEAQ. The CDR3 sequence is 15 residues long. DNA of the CDR3: TGTGCCAGCAGCTTAGGTGAGGGTCAGGACTATGGCTACACCTTC. Protein: CASSLGEGQDYGYTF.

J is TRBJ1-6 and V is TRBV4-3; TRBD1 might be the D (5 bases). Germline CDR1 reads LGHNA; CDR2 reads YSLEER. Trimming left V 0 bases short and J 10 bases short, with 16 bases between. This CDR3 has 16 residues. CDR3: CASSQDAAGYGSPLHF. As DNA, the CDR3 is TGCGCCAGCAGCCAAGATGCCGCAGGGTATGGATCACCCCTCCACTTT.

The sample holds one count of this clone. This chain uses TRBV27 with TRBJ2-6; D gene ambiguous. The CDR3 totals 14 residues. Per germline, CDR1 MNHEY and CDR2 SMNVEV (reference sequence). Deletions cut 6 bases from V and 5 bases from J, with 11 bases between. The CDR3 DNA reads TGTGCCAGCAGCCCCCCGTCGCGGGCCAACGTCCTGACTTTC. It encodes CASSPPSRANVLTF.

The chain recombines TRBV7-3 with TRBJ1-5; D gene ambiguous. Trimming removed 0 bases from V and 6 bases from J, with 6 bases in between. The CDR3 covers 13 residues. Germline V gives CDR1 SGHTA, CDR2 FQGTGA. The CDR3 sequence: CASSLTMGQPQHF. In DNA, the CDR3 is TGTGCCAGCAGCTTAACGATGGGTCAGCCCCAGCATTTT.

This clone came up once. V is TRBV13 and J is TRBJ2-5, with 7 bases that match TRBD2. CDR1 and CDR2 (germline): PRHDT, FYEKMQ (reference sequence). The CDR3 has 16 residues. V trimming: 5 bases; J trimming: 3 bases; junction bases outside the gene matches: 12. CDR3 sequence (DNA): TGTGCCAGCAGCCCTAGGGCAGGGCTAGCGGAAGAGACCCAGTACTTC. It translates to CASSPRAGLAEETQYF.